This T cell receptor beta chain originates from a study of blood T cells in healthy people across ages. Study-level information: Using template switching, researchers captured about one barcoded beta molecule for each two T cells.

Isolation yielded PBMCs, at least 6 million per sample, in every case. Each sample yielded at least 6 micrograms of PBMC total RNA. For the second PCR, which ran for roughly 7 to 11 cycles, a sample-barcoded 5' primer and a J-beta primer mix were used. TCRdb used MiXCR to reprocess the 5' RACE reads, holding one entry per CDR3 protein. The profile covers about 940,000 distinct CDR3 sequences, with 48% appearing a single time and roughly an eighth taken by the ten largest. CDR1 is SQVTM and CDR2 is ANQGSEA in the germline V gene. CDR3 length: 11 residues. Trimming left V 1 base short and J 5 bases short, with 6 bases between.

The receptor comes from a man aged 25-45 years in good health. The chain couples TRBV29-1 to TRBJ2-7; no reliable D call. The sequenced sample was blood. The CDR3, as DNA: TGCAGCGTTGAAGGGCGACACGAGCAGTACTTC. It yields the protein CSVEGRHEQYF.